A selection of T cell receptor beta chains follows, all from one sample in a study of cytomegalovirus exposure and HLA in healthy donors. Data came from immunoSEQ multiplex PCR; TCRdb stores just in-frame clones and leaves some out. The table has about 150,000 clones, over 70% seen once. The sequenced sample consisted of PBMCs. Receptors originate from a woman between 40 and 50 years old in good health and CMV-seronegative. CDR3s include the opening cysteine and the closing phenylalanine or tryptophan. A D gene is named only where the DNA matches it firmly. Part of the rows lack a size; the others show once, few, many or a class for expanded clones.

CDR3 length,clone size,D gene,J gene,V gene,CDR3 protein,CDR3 DNA
15,NA,NA,TRBJ2-7,TRBV10-3,CAISELKQGNYEQYF,TGTGCCATCAGTGAGCTAAAACAGGGAAACTACGAGCAGTACTTC
15,NA,TRBD1,TRBJ1-4,TRBV7-9,CASSLETGAHEKLFF,TGTGCCAGCAGCTTAGAGACAGGGGCGCATGAAAAACTGTTTTTT
16,few,TRBD2,TRBJ2-3,TRBV7-9,CASSLVAAGAADTQYF,TGTGCCAGCAGCTTAGTTGCAGCGGGAGCTGCTGATACGCAGTATTTT
14,NA,TRBD1,TRBJ1-5,TRBV19,CASNLGTGGQPQHF,TGTGCCAGTAATCTCGGGACAGGGGGTCAGCCCCAGCATTTT
12,NA,NA,TRBJ2-7,TRBV11-2,CASVSGAYEQYF,TGTGCCAGCGTCTCTGGAGCCTACGAGCAGTACTTC
17,few,TRBD1,TRBJ1-5,TRBV5-6,CASSLARGRGQNQPQHF,TGTGCCAGCAGCTTGGCCCGCGGCAGGGGGCAGAATCAGCCCCAGCATTTT
16,NA,NA,TRBJ1-3,TRBV9,CASSEPGRHPGNTIYF,TGTGCCAGCAGCGAACCAGGTCGGCATCCTGGAAACACCATATATTTT
15,NA,TRBD2,TRBJ2-1,TRBV12-5,CASGLYSSGGYEQFF,TGTGCTAGTGGTTTGTACTCTAGCGGGGGATATGAGCAGTTCTTC
14,NA,TRBD2,TRBJ2-7,TRBV7-6,CASSPTSGRYEQYF,TGTGCCAGCAGCCCGACTAGCGGGAGGTACGAGCAGTACTTC
13,NA,NA,TRBJ2-5,TRBV7-9,CVSSSVGSETQYF,TGTGTCAGCAGCTCAGTCGGGTCGGAGACCCAGTACTTC
16,once,NA,TRBJ1-3,TRBV13,CASSPRYPGTGDTIYF,TGTGCCAGCAGCCCCCGCTACCCAGGGACTGGGGACACCATATATTTT
16,NA,NA,TRBJ2-1,TRBV7-3,CASSLIRGSSYNEQFF,TGTGCCAGCAGCTTAATCAGGGGTTCGTCCTACAATGAGCAGTTCTTC
15,NA,TRBD1,TRBJ1-5,TRBV11-2,CASSLGQGGNQPQHF,TGTGCCAGCAGCTTAGGACAGGGTGGGAATCAGCCCCAGCATTTT
16,few,NA,TRBJ2-3,TRBV21-1,CASSKVRGASTDTQYF,TGTGCCAGCAGCAAGGTCCGGGGTGCTAGCACAGATACGCAGTATTTT
14,NA,NA,TRBJ2-5,TRBV6-1,CASSEVISGETQYF,TGTGCCAGCAGTGAAGTGATTAGCGGAGAGACCCAGTACTTC
13,NA,NA,TRBJ1-2,TRBV27,CASSLGRNYGYTF,TGTGCCAGCAGTTTAGGGCGTAACTATGGCTACACCTTC
15,NA,NA,TRBJ2-6,TRBV5-6,CASSLGGRGANVLTF,TGTGCCAGCAGCTTAGGGGGAAGGGGGGCCAACGTCCTGACTTTC
16,NA,TRBD1,TRBJ2-2,TRBV6-5,CASSYSGTANTGELFF,TGTGCCAGCAGTTACTCCGGGACAGCGAACACCGGGGAGCTGTTTTTT